This paragraph reports one T cell receptor beta chain. Antigen: not known. Quantitative 5'-RACE was performed with molecular barcodes, and it yielded the TCR beta libraries. TCRdb reprocessed the 5' RACE reads via MiXCR and lists one record per CDR3 protein. The table has about 230,000 distinct CDR3 sequences, approximately 7.6% seen once. The V and J ends lost 1 base and 7 bases respectively, with 10 bases between them. Germline lookup yields CDR1 SGHTA and CDR2 FQGNSA. CDR3 length: 13 amino acids. The data originate from a study of CD8 T cells in ankylosing spondylitis. Study results and caveats: Seemingly characteristic of ankylosing spondylitis blood was a TCR beta motif consisting of about 8 highly homologous variants. Some of these motif variants have turned up before, in reports on reactive arthritis synovial fluid and blood.

This chain connects TRBV7-2 to TRBJ1-2; D gene uncertain. The source of this sequence is a female donor with ankylosing spondylitis or in good health (not recorded which). The source material was blood, either unsorted or a sorted T cell fraction (not recorded which). This CDR3 is CASSLGITGGYTF. The DNA of the CDR3 is TGTGCCAGCAGCTTAGGCATCACTGGTGGCTACACCTTC.